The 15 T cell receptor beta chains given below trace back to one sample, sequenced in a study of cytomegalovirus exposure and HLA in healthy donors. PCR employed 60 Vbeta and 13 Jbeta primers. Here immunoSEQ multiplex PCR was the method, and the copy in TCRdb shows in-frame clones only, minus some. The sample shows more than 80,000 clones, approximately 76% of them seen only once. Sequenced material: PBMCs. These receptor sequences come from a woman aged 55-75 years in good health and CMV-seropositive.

This chain's CDR3 is CASSVGGRAGYEQYF. The DNA for the CDR3 is TGTGCCAGCAGCGTAGGTGGGAGGGCCGGCTACGAGCAGTACTTC. J is TRBJ2-7 and V is TRBV9; TRBD2 matches 7 bases. Germline V gene sequence: CDR1 SGDLS, CDR2 YYNGEE. V lost 0 bases and J lost 3; bases outside the gene matches: 6. The CDR3 consists of 15 residues. The full variable domain, in which reference TRBV9 and TRBJ2-7 provide the parts outside the CDR3, is DSGVTQTPKHLITATGQRVTLRCSPRSGDLSVYWYQQSLDQGLQFLIQYYNGEERAKGNILERFSAQQFPDLHSELNLSSLELGDSALYFCASSVGGRAGYEQYFGPGTRLTVT.

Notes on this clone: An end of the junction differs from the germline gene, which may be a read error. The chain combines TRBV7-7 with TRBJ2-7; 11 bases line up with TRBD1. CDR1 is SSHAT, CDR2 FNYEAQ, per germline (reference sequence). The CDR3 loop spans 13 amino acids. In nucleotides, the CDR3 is TGTGCTAGCAGCTTGGGGACAGGGGGACAGCAGTACTTC. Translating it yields CASSLGTGGQQYF.

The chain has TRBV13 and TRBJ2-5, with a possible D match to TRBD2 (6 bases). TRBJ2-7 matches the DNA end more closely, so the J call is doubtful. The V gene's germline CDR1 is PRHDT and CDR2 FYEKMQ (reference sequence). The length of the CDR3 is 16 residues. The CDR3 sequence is CASSSRPGLTGLEQYF. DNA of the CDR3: TGTGCCAGCAGCTCCCGTCCGGGACTTACGGGTCTCGAGCAGTACTTC.

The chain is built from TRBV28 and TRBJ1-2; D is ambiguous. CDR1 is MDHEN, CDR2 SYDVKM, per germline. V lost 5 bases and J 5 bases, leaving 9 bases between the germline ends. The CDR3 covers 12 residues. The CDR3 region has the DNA TGTGCCAGCAGTCTGACACGGTATGGCTACACCTTC. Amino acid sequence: CASSLTRYGYTF.

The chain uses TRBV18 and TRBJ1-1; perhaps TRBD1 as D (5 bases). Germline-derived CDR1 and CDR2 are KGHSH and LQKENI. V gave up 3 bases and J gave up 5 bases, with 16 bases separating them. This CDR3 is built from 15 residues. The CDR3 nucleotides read TGTGCCAGCTCACCCCAGAGAGGGGAGGGGACTGAAGCTTTCTTT. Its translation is CASSPQRGEGTEAFF.

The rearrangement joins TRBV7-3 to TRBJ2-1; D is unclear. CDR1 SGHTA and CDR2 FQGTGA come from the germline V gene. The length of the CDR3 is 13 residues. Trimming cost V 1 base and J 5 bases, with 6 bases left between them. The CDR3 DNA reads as TGTGCCAGCAGCTTAAGCTCTAACAATGAGCAGTTCTTC. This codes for CASSLSSNNEQFF. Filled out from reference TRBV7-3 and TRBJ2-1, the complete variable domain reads GAGVSQTPSNKVTEKGKYVELRCDPISGHTALYWYRQSLGQGPEFLIYFQGTGAADDSGLPNDRFFAVRPEGSVSTLKIQRTERGDSAVYLCASSLSSNNEQFFGPGTRLTVL.

CDR3 amino acids: CAWQTGGSSYEQYF. In nucleotides, the CDR3 is TGTGCCTGGCAGACAGGGGGGAGCTCCTACGAGCAGTACTTC. This rearrangement joins TRBV30 to TRBJ2-7; TRBD1 matches at 9 bases. This CDR3 is built from 14 residues. V trimming: 5 bases; J trimming: 0 bases; junction bases outside the gene matches: 5. Germline CDR1 is GTSNPN and CDR2 is SVGIG (reference sequence).

In DNA form, the CDR3 reads TGTGCCAGTAGTCCTCGAAGGGGGCGGAACACTGAAGCTTTCTTT. This translates into CASSPRRGRNTEAFF. This sequence joins TRBV19 and TRBJ1-1; 7 positions agree with TRBD1. Germline-derived CDR1 and CDR2 are LNHDA and SQIVND (reference sequence). V shed 5 bases, J shed 1 base, and the junction held 7 bases outside the gene matches. The CDR3 is 15 amino acids.

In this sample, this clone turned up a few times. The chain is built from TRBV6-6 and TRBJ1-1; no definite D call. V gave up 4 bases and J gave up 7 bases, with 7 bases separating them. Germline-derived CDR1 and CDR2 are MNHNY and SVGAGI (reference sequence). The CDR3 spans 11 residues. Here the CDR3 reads CASSLSNEAFF. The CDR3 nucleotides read TGTGCCAGCAGTTTGTCCAATGAAGCTTTCTTT.

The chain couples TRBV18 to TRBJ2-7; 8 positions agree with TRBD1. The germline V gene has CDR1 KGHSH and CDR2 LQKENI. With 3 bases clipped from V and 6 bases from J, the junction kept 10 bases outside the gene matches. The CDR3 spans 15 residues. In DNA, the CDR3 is TGTGCCAGCTCACCCGGACAGGGAGAGGTAGGCGAGCAGTACTTC. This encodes CASSPGQGEVGEQYF.

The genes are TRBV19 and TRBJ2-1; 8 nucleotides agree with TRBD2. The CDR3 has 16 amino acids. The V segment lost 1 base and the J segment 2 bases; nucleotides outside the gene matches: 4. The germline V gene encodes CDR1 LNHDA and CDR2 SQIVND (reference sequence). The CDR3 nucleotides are TGTGCCAGTAGTATAGGGACGGGAGGGCCCTACAATGAGCAGTTCTTC. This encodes CASSIGTGGPYNEQFF.

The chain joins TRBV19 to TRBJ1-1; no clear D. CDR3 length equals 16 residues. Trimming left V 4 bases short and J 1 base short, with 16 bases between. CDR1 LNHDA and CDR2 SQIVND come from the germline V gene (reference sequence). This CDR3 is CASSSMGVGANTEAFF. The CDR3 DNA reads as TGTGCCAGTAGTAGTATGGGAGTCGGCGCGAACACTGAAGCTTTCTTT.

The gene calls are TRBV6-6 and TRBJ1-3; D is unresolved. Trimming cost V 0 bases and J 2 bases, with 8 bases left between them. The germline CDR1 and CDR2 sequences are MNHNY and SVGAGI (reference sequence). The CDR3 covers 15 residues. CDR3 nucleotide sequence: TGTGCCAGCAGTTACTCGAAGAGCCCTGGAAACACCATATATTTT. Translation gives CASSYSKSPGNTIYF.

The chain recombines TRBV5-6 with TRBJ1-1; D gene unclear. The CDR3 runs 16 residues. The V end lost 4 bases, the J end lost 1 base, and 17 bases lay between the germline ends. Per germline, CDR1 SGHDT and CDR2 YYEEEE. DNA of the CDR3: TGTGCCAGCAGCGGACGGAGCCGGGAGTGGAACACTGAAGCTTTCTTT. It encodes CASSGRSREWNTEAFF. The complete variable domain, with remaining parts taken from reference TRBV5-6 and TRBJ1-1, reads DAGVTQSPTHLIKTRGQQVTLRCSPKSGHDTVSWYQQALGQGPQFIFQYYEEEERQRGNFPDRFSGHQFPNYSSELNVNALLLGDSALYLCASSGRSREWNTEAFFGQGTRLTVV.

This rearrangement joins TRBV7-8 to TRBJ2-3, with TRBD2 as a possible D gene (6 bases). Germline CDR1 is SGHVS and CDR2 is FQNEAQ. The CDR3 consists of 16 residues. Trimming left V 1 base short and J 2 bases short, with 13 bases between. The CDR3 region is CASSLDGSGLTDTQYF. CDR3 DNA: TGTGCCAGCAGCTTAGATGGTAGCGGACTCACAGATACGCAGTATTTT.